This paragraph covers one T cell receptor (beta chain) sequence. The source of the sample is a study of blood T cell repertoires in COVID-19. Across the whole study: Acute-phase and convalescent COVID-19 samples originated in the United States, Italy and Spain. T cells, B-cell-depleted T cells, or PBMCs supplied cDNA or gDNA.

How the authors handled the data: Scientists estimated how many nucleated cells there were by amplifying reference gene primers. Only in-frame clones appear in the TCRdb table, and some are missing; sequencing was by immunoSEQ multiplex PCR. The V and J calls and the clone size are those of that table, but D and trimming were determined from the DNA. The sample shows tens of thousands of clones, just over 85% of them seen only once. This TCR was recovered from a man older than 75 with active COVID-19. The specimen sequenced was peripheral blood.

The CDR3 DNA sequence: TGTGCCAGCAGCCGCTCCGCGGGAGCGCTAGATACGCAGTATTTT. Translated: CASSRSAGALDTQYF. The rearrangement uses TRBV5-6 and TRBJ2-3, with 7 nucleotides matching TRBD2. The junction had 10 bases not matched to a gene; V was cut back by 4 bases and J by 5 bases. The CDR3 spans 15 residues. Germline CDR1 is SGHDT and CDR2 is YYEEEE.